This TCR beta chain emerged from a study of blood T cell repertoires in COVID-19. Study as a whole: COVID-19 samples collected from the United States, Italy and Spain covered acute and convalescent phases. From T cells, B-cell-depleted T cells, or PBMCs came the material, which was cDNA or gDNA.

V lost 5 bases and J lost 2, with 7 bases in between. Germline-derived CDR1 and CDR2 are KGHDR and SFDVKD. The CDR3 has 13 amino acids. How the authors handled the data: Estimation of nucleated cell counts was performed using reference gene primer amplification. Using immunoSEQ multiplex PCR, the repertoire was profiled, and TCRdb retains in-frame clones only, with some absent. The V and J calls and clone size are taken from that table; D and trimming were inferred from the DNA. The sample consists of fewer than 350,000 clones, about nine tenths of them appearing once. Symptom resolution, clearance, or two negative PCRs marked donors in Cohort 3 as recovered.

This TCR came from a man aged 60 to 69 who had recovered from COVID-19. Sequences were obtained from PBMCs or T cells enriched from blood (not recorded which). This chain uses TRBV24-1 with TRBJ2-3; D ambiguous. CDR3 protein: CATSAPLTDTQYF. Written as DNA, the CDR3 is TGTGCCACCAGTGCCCCACTCACAGATACGCAGTATTTT.